A single T cell receptor (beta chain) is shown here with its context. As yet, its antigen is unknown. The 5'RACE method, run with constant-segment primers, produced TCR alpha and TCR beta cDNA libraries (carrying sample barcodes and UMIs). MiXCR, run by TCRdb on the 5' RACE reads, gives a single entry per CDR3 protein. The table lists about 160,000 distinct CDR3 sequences, about a third of them singletons. This sample stems from a study of T-cell memory formation after mild COVID-19. Study summary: TCR clusters were largely donor specific.

Overall study results and limits: Chiefly within CM and EM were the contracting CD4+ clones; CD8+ ones were within EMRA.

The sequence derives from an adult woman who had mild COVID-19 (a few samples of this study predate the infection). Cell type and time point are not known. The source material was PBMCs or a T cell subset sorted from them (not recorded which).

Here the CDR3 reads CASSQRTEKLGEKLFF. The CDR3 nucleotides are TGCGCCAGCAGCCAACGGACGGAGAAACTGGGTGAAAAACTGTTTTTT. V usage is TRBV4-3 and J usage is TRBJ1-4; D gene uncertain. V was trimmed by 2 bases and J by 7 bases, leaving 17 bases between them. Germline lookup yields CDR1 LGHNA and CDR2 YSLEER. This CDR3 contains 16 residues.